This T cell receptor beta chain comes out of a study of T cell changes during pregnancy in multiple sclerosis. The method was immunoSEQ multiplex PCR; TCRdb's version includes in-frame clones alone and lacks a portion of them. The data contain about 40,000 clones, 92% of them singletons. This CDR3 has 12 amino acids. The trim removed 6 bases at V and 4 bases at J, leaving 2 bases unmatched. Germline V gives CDR1 LNHDA, CDR2 SQIVND (reference sequence). The rearrangement uses TRBV19 and TRBJ2-7, with 8 bases aligning to TRBD1. The sequences come from CD8+ T cells from peripheral blood mononuclear cells, collected in the first trimester of pregnancy. This TCR was recovered from a female donor with multiple sclerosis, enrolled in a pregnancy study. The CDR3 reads CASSRTGYEQYF. DNA of the CDR3: TGTGCCAGTAGCCGGACAGGGTACGAGCAGTACTTC.